Given below is one T cell receptor beta chain in context. The antigen remains unidentified. The data were taken from a study of cytomegalovirus exposure and HLA in healthy donors. V lost 5 bases and J lost 13; bases outside the gene matches: 6. Germline CDR1 reads SGHNT; CDR2 reads YYREEE (reference sequence). This CDR3 has 12 residues. Findings and limits, study-wide: TCR beta sequences numbering roughly 16,000 were associated with HLA alleles at 0.05 false discovery rate in a later analysis.

A multiplex PCR was run with 60 Vbeta primers and 13 Jbeta primers. TCRdb keeps only in-frame clones here, not all; method: immunoSEQ multiplex PCR. The table records about 210,000 clones, about 80% of them present only once. The receptor was derived from a woman in her thirties in good health and CMV-seropositive. This sequence joins TRBV5-4 and TRBJ2-3; 11 bases fit TRBD1. Sequences were obtained from PBMCs. The CDR3 DNA reads TGTGCCAGCAGATTCGGGACAGGGGGAGAGTATTTT. The encoded protein is CASRFGTGGEYF.